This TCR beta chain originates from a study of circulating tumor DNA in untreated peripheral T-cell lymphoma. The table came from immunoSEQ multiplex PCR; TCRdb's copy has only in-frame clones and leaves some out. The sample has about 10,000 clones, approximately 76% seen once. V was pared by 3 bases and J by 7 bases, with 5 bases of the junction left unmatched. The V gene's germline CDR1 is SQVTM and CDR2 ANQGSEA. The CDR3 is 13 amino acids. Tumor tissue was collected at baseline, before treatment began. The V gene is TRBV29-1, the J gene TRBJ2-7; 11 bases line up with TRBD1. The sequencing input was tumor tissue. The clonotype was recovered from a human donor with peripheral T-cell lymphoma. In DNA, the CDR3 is TGCAGCGTTGATGGACAGGGGGCTCGTGAGCAGTACTTC. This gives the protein CSVDGQGAREQYF.